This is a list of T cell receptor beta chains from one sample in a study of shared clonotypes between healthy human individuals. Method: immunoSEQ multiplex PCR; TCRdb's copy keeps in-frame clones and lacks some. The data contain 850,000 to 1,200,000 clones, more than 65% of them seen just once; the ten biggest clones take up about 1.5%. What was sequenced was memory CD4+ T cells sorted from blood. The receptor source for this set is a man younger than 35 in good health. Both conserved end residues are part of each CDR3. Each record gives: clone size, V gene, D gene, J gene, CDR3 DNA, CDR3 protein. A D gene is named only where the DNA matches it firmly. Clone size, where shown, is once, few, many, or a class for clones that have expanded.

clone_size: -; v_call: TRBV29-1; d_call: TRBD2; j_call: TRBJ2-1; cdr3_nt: TGCAGCGTTGATCCAGCGGGAGAAGGGATGAATGAGCAGTTCTTC; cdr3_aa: CSVDPAGEGMNEQFF
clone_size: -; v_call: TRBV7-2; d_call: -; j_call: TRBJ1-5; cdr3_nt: TGTGCCAGCAGCCCCGCCGGGACCGGCAATCAGCCCCAGCATTTT; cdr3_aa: CASSPAGTGNQPQHF
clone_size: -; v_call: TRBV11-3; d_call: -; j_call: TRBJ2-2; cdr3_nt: TGTGCCAGCAGCTTGGGTTTCGCGGTCACCGGGGAGCTGTTTTTT; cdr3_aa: CASSLGFAVTGELFF
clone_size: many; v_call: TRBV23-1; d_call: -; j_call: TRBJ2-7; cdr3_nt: TGCGCCAGCAGGTCGTCCCTTGAACAGCGTCCCAGAAGCTCCTACGAGCAGTACTTC; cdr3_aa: CASRSSLEQRPRSSYEQYF
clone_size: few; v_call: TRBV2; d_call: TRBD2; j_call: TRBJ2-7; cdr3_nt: TGTGCCAGCAGTGAAAATGGCGGGGGGGCCTACGAGCAGTACTTC; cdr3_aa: CASSENGGGAYEQYF
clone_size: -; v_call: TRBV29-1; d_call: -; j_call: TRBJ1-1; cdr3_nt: TGCAGCGTAGGGGACCCCCGGTTCAAGGACACTGAAGCTTTCTTT; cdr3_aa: CSVGDPRFKDTEAFF
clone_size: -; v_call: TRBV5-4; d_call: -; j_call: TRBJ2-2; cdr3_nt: TGTGCCAGCAGTTCCGAGACCGGGATGAACACCGGGGAGCTGTTTTTT; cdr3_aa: CASSSETGMNTGELFF
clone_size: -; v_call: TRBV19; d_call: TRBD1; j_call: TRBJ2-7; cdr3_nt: TGTGCCAGTAGTTCCGACAGGGACTACGAGCAGTACTTC; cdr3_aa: CASSSDRDYEQYF
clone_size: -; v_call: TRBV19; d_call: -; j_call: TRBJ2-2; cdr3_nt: TGTGCCAGTAGGCAGGACTCCGTTTACACCGGGGAGCTGTTTTTT; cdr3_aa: CASRQDSVYTGELFF
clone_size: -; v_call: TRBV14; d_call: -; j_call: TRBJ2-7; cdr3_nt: TGTGCCAGCAGCCTGGTCAGGGGGGCTTTTCTTAGCGAGCAGTACTTC; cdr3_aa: CASSLVRGAFLSEQYF
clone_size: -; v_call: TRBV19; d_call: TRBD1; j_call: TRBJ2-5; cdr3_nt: TGTGCCAGTAGCGGCGGGACAGGGTTACGAGAGACCCAGTACTTC; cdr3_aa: CASSGGTGLRETQYF
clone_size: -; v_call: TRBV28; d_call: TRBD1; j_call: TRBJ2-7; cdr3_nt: TGTGCCAGCAGCAGACAGGGCAGTTCCTACGAGCAGTACTTC; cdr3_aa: CASSRQGSSYEQYF
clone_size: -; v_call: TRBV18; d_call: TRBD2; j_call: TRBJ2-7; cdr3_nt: TGTGCCAGCTCACCGCCCCTAGCGGGGACACACGAGCAGTACTTC; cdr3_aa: CASSPPLAGTHEQYF
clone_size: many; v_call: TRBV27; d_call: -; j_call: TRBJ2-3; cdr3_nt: TGTGCCAGCAGTTTTACCGATAGCACAGATACGCAGTATTTT; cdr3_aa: CASSFTDSTDTQYF
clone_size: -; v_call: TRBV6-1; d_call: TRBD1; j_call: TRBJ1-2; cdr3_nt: TGTGCCAGCAGTGAACGTACAGGGGGCCGGAGTGGCTACACCTTC; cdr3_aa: CASSERTGGRSGYTF
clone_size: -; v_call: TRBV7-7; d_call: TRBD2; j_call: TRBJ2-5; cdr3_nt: TGTGCTAGCAGCCCGACTAGCGGGTGGTCAGAGACCCAGTACTTC; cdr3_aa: CASSPTSGWSETQYF
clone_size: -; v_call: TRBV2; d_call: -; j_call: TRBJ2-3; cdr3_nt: TGTGCCAGCAGGCGGGGCGCTAGCACAGATACGCAGTATTTT; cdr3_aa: CASRRGASTDTQYF
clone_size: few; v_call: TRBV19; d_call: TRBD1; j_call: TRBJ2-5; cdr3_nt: TGTGCCAGTCGGGACAGGGGGTTTGGGCAAGAGACCCAGTACTTC; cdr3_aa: CASRDRGFGQETQYF
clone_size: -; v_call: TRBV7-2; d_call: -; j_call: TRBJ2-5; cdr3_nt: TGTGCCAGCAGCCCCTACGGACCCCAAGAGACCCAGTACTTC; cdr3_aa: CASSPYGPQETQYF
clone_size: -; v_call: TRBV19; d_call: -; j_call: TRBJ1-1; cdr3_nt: TGTGCCAGCAAAGGGGCGAAGGGGACTGAAGCTTTCTTT; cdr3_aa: CASKGAKGTEAFF
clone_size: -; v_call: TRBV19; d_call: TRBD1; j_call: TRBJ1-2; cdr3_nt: TGTGCCAGTAAACCAGGACAGGGCGGCGGCTACACCTTC; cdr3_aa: CASKPGQGGGYTF
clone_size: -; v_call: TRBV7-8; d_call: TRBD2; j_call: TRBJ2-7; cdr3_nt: TGTGCCAGCAGCTCGCTTACGGGGGGAACGGCTTCCTACGAGCAGTACTTC; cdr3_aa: CASSSLTGGTASYEQYF
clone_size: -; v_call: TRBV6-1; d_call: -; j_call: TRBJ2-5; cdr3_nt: TGTGCCAGCACCTTAGGAATAAAAGAGACCCAGTACTTC; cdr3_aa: CASTLGIKETQYF